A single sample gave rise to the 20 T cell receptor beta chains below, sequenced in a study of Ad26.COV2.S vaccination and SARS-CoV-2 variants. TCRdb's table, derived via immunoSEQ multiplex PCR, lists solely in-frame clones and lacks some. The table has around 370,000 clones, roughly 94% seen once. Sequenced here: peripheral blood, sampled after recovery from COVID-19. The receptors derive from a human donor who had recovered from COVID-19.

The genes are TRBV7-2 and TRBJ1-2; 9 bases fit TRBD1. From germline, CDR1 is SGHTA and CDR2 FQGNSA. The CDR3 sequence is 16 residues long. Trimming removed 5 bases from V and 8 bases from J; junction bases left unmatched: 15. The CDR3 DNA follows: TGTGCCAGCAGCCCCCCGGGGACAGGGTCTCGCCAGGGCTACACCTTC. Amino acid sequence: CASSPPGTGSRQGYTF.

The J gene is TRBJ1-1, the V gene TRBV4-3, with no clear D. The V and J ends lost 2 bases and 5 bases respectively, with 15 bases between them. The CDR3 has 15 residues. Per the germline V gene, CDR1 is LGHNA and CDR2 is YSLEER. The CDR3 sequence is CASSQSVFLSTEAFF. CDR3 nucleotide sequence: TGCGCCAGCAGCCAAAGCGTGTTCTTGAGTACTGAAGCTTTCTTT.

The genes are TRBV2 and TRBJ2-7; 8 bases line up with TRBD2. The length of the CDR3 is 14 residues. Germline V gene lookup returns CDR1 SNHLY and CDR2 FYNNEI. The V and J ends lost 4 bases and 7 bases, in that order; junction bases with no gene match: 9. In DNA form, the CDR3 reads TGTGCCAGCAGTGTGCGGGGGGCGCCTCTGGAGCAGTACTTC. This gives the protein CASSVRGAPLEQYF.

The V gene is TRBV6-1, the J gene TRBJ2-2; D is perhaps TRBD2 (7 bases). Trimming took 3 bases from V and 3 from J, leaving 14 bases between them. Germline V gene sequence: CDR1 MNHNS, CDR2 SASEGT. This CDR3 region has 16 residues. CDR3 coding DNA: TGTGCCAGCAGTGACCCCGGGGGGCATCACACCGGGGAGCTGTTTTTT. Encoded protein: CASSDPGGHHTGELFF.

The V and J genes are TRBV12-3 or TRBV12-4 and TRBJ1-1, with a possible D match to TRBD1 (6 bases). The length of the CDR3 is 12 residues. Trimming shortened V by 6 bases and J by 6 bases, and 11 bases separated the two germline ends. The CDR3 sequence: CASRRDTPEAFF. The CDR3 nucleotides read TGTGCCAGCAGGAGGGACACGCCTGAAGCTTTCTTT.

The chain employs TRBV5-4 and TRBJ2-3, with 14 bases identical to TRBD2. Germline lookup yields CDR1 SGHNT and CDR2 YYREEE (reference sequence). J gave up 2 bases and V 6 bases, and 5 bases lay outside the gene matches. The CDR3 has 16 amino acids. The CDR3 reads CASTGTSGGHTDTQYF. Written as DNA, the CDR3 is TGTGCCAGCACAGGGACTAGCGGGGGCCACACAGATACGCAGTATTTT.

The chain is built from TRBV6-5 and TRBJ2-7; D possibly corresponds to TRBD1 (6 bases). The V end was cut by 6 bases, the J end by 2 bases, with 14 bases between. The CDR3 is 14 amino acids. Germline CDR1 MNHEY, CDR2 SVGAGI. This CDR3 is CASRPPGTPYEQYF. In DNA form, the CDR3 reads TGTGCCAGCAGACCCCCCGGGACACCCTACGAGCAGTACTTC.

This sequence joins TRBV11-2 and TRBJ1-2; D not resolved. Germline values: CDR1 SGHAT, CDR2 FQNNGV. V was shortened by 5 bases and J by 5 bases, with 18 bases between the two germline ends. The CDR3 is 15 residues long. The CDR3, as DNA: TGTGCCAGCAGCACCTCCCCCCCCGGTGGGTATGGCTACACCTTC. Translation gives CASSTSPPGGYGYTF.

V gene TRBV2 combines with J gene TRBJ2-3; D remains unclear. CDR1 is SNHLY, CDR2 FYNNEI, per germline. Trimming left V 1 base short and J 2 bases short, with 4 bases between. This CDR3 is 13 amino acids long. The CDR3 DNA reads TGTGCCAGCAGTGAAGATCTCACAGATACGCAGTATTTT. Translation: CASSEDLTDTQYF.

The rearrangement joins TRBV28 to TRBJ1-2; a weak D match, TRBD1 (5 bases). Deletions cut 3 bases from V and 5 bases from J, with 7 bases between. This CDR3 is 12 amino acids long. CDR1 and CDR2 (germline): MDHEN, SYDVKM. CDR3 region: CASSLGQYGYTF. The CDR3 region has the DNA TGTGCCAGCAGTTTGGGGCAATATGGCTACACCTTC.

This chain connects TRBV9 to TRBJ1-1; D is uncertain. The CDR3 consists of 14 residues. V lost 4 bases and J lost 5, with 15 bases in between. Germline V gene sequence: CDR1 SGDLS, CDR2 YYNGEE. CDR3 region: CASSPPAGETEAFF. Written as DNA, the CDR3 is TGTGCCAGCAGCCCCCCGGCCGGGGAGACTGAAGCTTTCTTT.

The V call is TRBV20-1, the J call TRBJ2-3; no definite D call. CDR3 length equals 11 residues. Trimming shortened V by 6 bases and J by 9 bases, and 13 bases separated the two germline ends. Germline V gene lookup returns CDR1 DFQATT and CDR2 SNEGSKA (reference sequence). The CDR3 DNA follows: TGCAGTGCGGATATGAAAGAGACGCAGTATTTT. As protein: CSADMKETQYF.

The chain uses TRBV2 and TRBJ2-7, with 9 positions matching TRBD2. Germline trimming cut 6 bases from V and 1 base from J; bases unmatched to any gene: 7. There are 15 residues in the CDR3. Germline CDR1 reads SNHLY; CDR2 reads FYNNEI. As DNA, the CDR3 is TGTGCCAGCAGGTTCGGGACTAGCAGTTCCTACGAGCAGTACTTC. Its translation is CASRFGTSSSYEQYF.

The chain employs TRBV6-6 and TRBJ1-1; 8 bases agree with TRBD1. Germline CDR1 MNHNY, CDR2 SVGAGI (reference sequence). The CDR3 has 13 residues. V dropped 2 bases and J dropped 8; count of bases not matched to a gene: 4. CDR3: CASSYGDRPEAFF. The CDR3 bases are TGTGCCAGCAGTTACGGGGACAGGCCCGAAGCTTTCTTT.

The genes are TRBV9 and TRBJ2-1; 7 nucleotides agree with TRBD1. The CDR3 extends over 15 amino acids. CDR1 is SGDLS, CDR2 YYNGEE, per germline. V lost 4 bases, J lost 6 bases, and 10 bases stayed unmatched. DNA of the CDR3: TGTGCCAGCAGCACCCGACAGGGACCGGGCAATGAGCAGTTCTTC. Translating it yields CASSTRQGPGNEQFF. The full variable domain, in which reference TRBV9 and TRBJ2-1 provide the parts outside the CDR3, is DSGVTQTPKHLITATGQRVTLRCSPRSGDLSVYWYQQSLDQGLQFLIQYYNGEERAKGNILERFSAQQFPDLHSELNLSSLELGDSALYFCASSTRQGPGNEQFFGPGTRLTVL.

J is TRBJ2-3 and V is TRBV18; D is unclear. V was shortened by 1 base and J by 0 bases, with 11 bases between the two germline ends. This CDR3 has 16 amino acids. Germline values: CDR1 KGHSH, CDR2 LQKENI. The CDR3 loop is CASSPQSITSTDTQYF. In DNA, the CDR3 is TGTGCCAGCTCACCACAGTCTATAACTAGCACAGATACGCAGTATTTT. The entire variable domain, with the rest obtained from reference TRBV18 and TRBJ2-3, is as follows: NAGVMQNPRHLVRRRGQEARLRCSPMKGHSHVYWYRQLPEEGLKFMVYLQKENIIDESGMPKERFSAEFPKEGPSILRIQQVVRGDSAAYFCASSPQSITSTDTQYFGPGTRLTVL.

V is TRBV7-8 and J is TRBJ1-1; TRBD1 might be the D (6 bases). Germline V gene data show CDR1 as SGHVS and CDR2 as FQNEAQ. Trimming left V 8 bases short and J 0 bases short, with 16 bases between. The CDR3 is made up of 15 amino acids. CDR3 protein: CASLAGVGMNTEAFF. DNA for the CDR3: TGTGCCAGCCTAGCAGGGGTGGGCATGAACACTGAAGCTTTCTTT.

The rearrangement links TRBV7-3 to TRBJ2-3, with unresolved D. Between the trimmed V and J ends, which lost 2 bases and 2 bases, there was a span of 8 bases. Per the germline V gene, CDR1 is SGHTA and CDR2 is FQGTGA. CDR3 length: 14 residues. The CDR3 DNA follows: TGTGCCAGCAGCTTATCCAAACTCACAGATACGCAGTATTTT. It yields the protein CASSLSKLTDTQYF. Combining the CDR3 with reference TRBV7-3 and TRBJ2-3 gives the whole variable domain GAGVSQTPSNKVTEKGKYVELRCDPISGHTALYWYRQSLGQGPEFLIYFQGTGAADDSGLPNDRFFAVRPEGSVSTLKIQRTERGDSAVYLCASSLSKLTDTQYFGPGTRLTVL.

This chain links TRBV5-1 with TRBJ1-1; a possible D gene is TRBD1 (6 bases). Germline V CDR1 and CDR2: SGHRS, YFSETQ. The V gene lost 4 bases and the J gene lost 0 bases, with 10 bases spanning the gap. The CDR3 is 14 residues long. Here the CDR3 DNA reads TGCGCCAGCAGCGCACAGGGCTTGAACACTGAAGCTTTCTTT. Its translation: CASSAQGLNTEAFF. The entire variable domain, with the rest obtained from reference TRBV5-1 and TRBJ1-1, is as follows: KAGVTQTPRYLIKTRGQQVTLSCSPISGHRSVSWYQQTPGQGLQFLFEYFSETQRNKGNFPGRFSGRQFSNSRSEMNVSTLELGDSALYLCASSAQGLNTEAFFGQGTRLTVV.

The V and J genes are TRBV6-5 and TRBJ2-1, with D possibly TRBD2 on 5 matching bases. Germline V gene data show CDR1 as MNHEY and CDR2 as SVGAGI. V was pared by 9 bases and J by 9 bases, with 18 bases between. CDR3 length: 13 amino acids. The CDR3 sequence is CASGRGPESEQFF. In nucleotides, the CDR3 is TGTGCCAGTGGCCGGGGTCCGGAGAGTGAGCAGTTCTTC.